This TCR beta chain stems from a study of glioma-infiltrating T cells after dendritic cell vaccination. The wider study: Autologous tumor lysate was loaded overnight onto monocyte-derived dendritic cells grown seven to eight days with IL-4 and GM-CSF.

Assay used: immunoSEQ multiplex PCR; TCRdb lists only in-frame clones, some missing. This repertoire shows around 89,000 clones, just over 85% found once; its top ten account for less than 20%. Comment on this clone: This sample also contains other DNA sequences that code for the same CDR3.

The source is a human donor with glioblastoma. The input for sequencing was blood, taken before dendritic cell vaccination.

CDR3 bases: TGTGCCAGCAGCTTGTCCCAGAACACCGGGGAGCTGTTTTTT. Translation: CASSLSQNTGELFF. This rearrangement joins TRBV5-4 to TRBJ2-2; the D is unclear. Germline CDR1 SGHNT, CDR2 YYREEE (reference sequence). The ends were cut back, 1 base at V and 1 base at J, with 5 bases in the middle. The CDR3 runs to 14 residues.